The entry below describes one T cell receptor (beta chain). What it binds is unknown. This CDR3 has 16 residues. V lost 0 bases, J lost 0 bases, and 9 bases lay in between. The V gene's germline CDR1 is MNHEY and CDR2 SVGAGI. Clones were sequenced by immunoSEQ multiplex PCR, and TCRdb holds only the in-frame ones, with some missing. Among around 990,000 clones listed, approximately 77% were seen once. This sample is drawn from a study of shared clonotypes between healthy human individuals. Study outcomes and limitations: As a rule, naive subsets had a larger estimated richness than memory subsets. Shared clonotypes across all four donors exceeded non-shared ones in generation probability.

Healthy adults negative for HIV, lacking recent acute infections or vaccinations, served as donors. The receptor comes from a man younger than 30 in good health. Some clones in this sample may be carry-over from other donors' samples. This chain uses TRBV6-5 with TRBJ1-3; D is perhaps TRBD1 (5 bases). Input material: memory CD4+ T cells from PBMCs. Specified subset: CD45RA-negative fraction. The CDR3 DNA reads TGTGCCAGCAGTTACTCGCCAGGGAGCTCTGGAAACACCATATATTTT. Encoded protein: CASSYSPGSSGNTIYF.